The 22 T cell receptor beta chains in this list originate from one sample, sequenced in a study of cytomegalovirus exposure and HLA in healthy donors. PCR employed 60 Vbeta and 13 Jbeta primers. The repertoire was sequenced with immunoSEQ multiplex PCR; TCRdb's copy has only in-frame clones and lacks some. The sample has roughly 220,000 clones, roughly 80% seen once; the top ten hold 2.9%. The sample was PBMCs. The receptors stem from a man aged 25-45 years in good health and CMV-seronegative.

In its sample, this clone was seen a few times. The rearrangement uses TRBV7-2 and TRBJ2-5; the D is unclear. The germline CDR1 and CDR2 sequences are SGHTA and FQGNSA. V was pared by 0 bases and J by 8 bases, with 10 bases between. This CDR3 region has 13 residues. The CDR3 region is CASSLALPPTQYF. The DNA for the CDR3 is TGTGCCAGCAGCTTAGCGCTACCCCCTACCCAGTACTTC. Full variable domain (outside the CDR3, taken from reference TRBV7-2 and TRBJ2-5): GAGVSQSPSNKVTEKGKDVELRCDPISGHTALYWYRQSLGQGLEFLIYFQGNSAPDKSGLPSDRFSAERTGGSVSTLTIQRTQQEDSAVYLCASSLALPPTQYFGPGTRLLVL.

V and J are TRBV5-6 and TRBJ2-7, with a weak D call TRBD2 (5 bases). The V and J ends lost 0 bases and 1 base respectively, with 11 bases between them. CDR1 is SGHDT, CDR2 YYEEEE, per germline. The CDR3 is made up of 15 amino acids. In nucleotides, the CDR3 is TGTGCCAGCAGCTTGGATGGAGGCGATTCCTACGAGCAGTACTTC. Translation gives CASSLDGGDSYEQYF.

The chain has TRBV9 and TRBJ1-1; 8 positions agree with TRBD1. V was pared by 5 bases and J by 2 bases, with 5 bases of the junction left unmatched. Germline-derived CDR1 and CDR2 are SGDLS and YYNGEE. This CDR3 contains 14 residues. The CDR3 sequence is CASRKTGGNTEAFF. DNA for the CDR3: TGTGCCAGCAGGAAAACAGGGGGAAACACTGAAGCTTTCTTT.

The chain joins TRBV5-6 to TRBJ1-3; 8 positions agree with TRBD1. Germline loops: CDR1 SGHDT, CDR2 YYEEEE. J gave up 0 bases and V 4 bases, and 6 bases lay outside the gene matches. The CDR3 is made up of 16 amino acids. The CDR3 protein is CASSIWTGSSGNTIYF. In DNA, the CDR3 is TGTGCCAGCAGCATTTGGACAGGGAGCTCTGGAAACACCATATATTTT.

This chain uses TRBV5-1 with TRBJ1-1; tentatively, D is TRBD1 (5 bases). The V end was cut by 0 bases, the J end by 0 bases, with 15 bases between. CDR1 is SGHRS and CDR2 is YFSETQ in the germline V gene. CDR3 length: 17 amino acids. The CDR3 reads CASSLGGGEPMNTEAFF. CDR3 DNA: TGCGCCAGCAGCTTGGGTGGAGGGGAGCCCATGAACACTGAAGCTTTCTTT.

The rearrangement joins TRBV4-2 to TRBJ2-7; perhaps TRBD2 as D (6 bases). Germline CDR1 is LGHNA and CDR2 is YNFKEQ. The CDR3 loop spans 16 amino acids. V lost 3 bases, J lost 6 bases, and 21 bases lay in between. The DNA for the CDR3 is TGTGCCAGCAGCCAGTCCGGGGGACTCCGGTGGGGCGAGCAGTACTTC. Its protein is CASSQSGGLRWGEQYF.

The chain links TRBV19 to TRBJ2-5; 7 bases align to TRBD1. CDR1 LNHDA and CDR2 SQIVND come from the germline V gene (reference sequence). The CDR3 runs to 17 residues. Trimming cost V 4 bases and J 5 bases; bases outside gene matches: 16. CDR3 sequence (DNA): TGTGCCAGTAGTAACGTCCAGGGGGTCTTCATGGTCGAGACCCAGTACTTC. It encodes CASSNVQGVFMVETQYF.

V and J are TRBV27 and TRBJ2-7; D might be TRBD1 (5 bases). The V gene lost 5 bases and the J gene lost 1 base, with 9 bases spanning the gap. The length of the CDR3 is 13 residues. Germline loops: CDR1 MNHEY, CDR2 SMNVEV (reference sequence). The CDR3 protein is CASSQTVSYEQYF. The CDR3 DNA sequence: TGTGCCAGCAGTCAGACAGTTTCCTACGAGCAGTACTTC.

The chain employs TRBV6-1 and TRBJ1-1; 8 bases align to TRBD1. Germline V gene lookup returns CDR1 MNHNS and CDR2 SASEGT. The CDR3 contains 16 residues. V shed 3 bases, J shed 2 bases, and the junction held 8 bases outside the gene matches. The CDR3 loop reads CASSEGRGPGNTEAFF. CDR3 nucleotide sequence: TGTGCCAGCAGTGAGGGCAGGGGGCCCGGAAACACTGAAGCTTTCTTT.

The CDR3 spells CASSPVIGTGKRAKNIQYF. The CDR3 DNA is TGTGCCAGCAGCCCAGTGATAGGGACAGGGAAAAGGGCCAAAAACATTCAGTACTTC. The chain recombines TRBV11-2 with TRBJ2-4, with TRBD1 matching 9 bases. CDR1 is SGHAT, CDR2 FQNNGV, per germline. Trimming at V came to 5 bases and at J to 1 base, leaving 15 bases not matched to a gene. The CDR3 spans 19 residues.

Comments on this clone: This sample includes further DNA sequences coding for the same CDR3. This chain links TRBV9 with TRBJ1-6; D gene unclear. The CDR3 runs to 15 residues. The V gene lost 0 bases and the J gene lost 0 bases, with 4 bases spanning the gap. Germline lookup yields CDR1 SGDLS and CDR2 YYNGEE. CDR3 sequence: CASSVGSSYNSPLHF. The CDR3 nucleotides are TGTGCCAGCAGCGTAGGGAGCTCCTATAATTCACCCCTCCACTTT.

As for this clone: A junction end diverges from the germline sequence, so it may reflect a read error. The CDR3 loop is CASSDSQGALAGASVLTF. The CDR3 bases are TGTGCCAGCAGCGACAGTCAGGGGGCGCTGGCTGGGGCCAGCGTCCTGACTTTC. V and J are TRBV9 and TRBJ2-6; 8 bases are a match to TRBD1. CDR1 is SGDLS and CDR2 is YYNGEE in the germline V gene. This CDR3 spans 18 amino acids.

The chain carries TRBV7-9 and TRBJ1-1, with TRBD1 identical over 9 bases. The CDR3 spans 15 residues. V dropped 5 bases and J dropped 6; count of bases not matched to a gene: 10. Germline values: CDR1 SEHNR, CDR2 FQNEAQ (reference sequence). The CDR3 nucleotides read TGTGCCAGCAGCGTTTGGGACAGGGATACGGCTGAAGCTTTCTTT. Translating it yields CASSVWDRDTAEAFF.

The chain links TRBV5-1 to TRBJ2-3, with TRBD1 matching over 9 bases. Germline V gene lookup returns CDR1 SGHRS and CDR2 YFSETQ. V was clipped by 0 bases and J by 4 bases; unmatched bases: 9. There are 17 residues in the CDR3. As DNA, the CDR3 is TGCGCCAGCAGCTTGGCAGGCGGGACAGGGATTTCAGATACGCAGTATTTT. Its translation: CASSLAGGTGISDTQYF.

CDR3 region: CASSEAGGWGGSRDEQFF. Written as DNA, the CDR3 is TGTGCCAGCAGTGAAGCGGGTGGGTGGGGGGGATCGCGGGACGAGCAGTTCTTC. The chain combines TRBV2 with TRBJ2-1, with 7 bases matching TRBD2. The germline V gene has CDR1 SNHLY and CDR2 FYNNEI. Unmatched junction bases numbered 18, after V lost 0 bases and J lost 10 bases. The CDR3 is 18 residues long.

The chain joins TRBV28 to TRBJ2-4; D is perhaps TRBD2 (5 bases). The V gene's germline CDR1 is MDHEN and CDR2 SYDVKM. This CDR3 has 15 amino acids. Trimming pared 3 bases from V and 1 base from J, leaving 10 bases between. CDR3 residues: CASSLVRGAKNIQYF. As DNA, the CDR3 is TGTGCCAGCAGTTTGGTTAGAGGGGCCAAAAACATTCAGTACTTC.

The chain recombines TRBV15 with TRBJ2-1; 11 nucleotides align to TRBD1. V shed 5 bases, J shed 6 bases, and the junction held 9 bases outside the gene matches. The CDR3 sequence is 16 residues long. Looked up from germline, CDR1 is LNHNV and CDR2 is YYDKDF (reference sequence). Here the CDR3 reads CATSGQGAGTPNEQFF. The CDR3 nucleotides read TGTGCCACCAGCGGACAGGGGGCGGGCACCCCCAATGAGCAGTTCTTC.

This clone was recorded a few times. V usage is TRBV19 and J usage is TRBJ2-3; 8 bases align to TRBD1. The germline gives CDR1 LNHDA, CDR2 SQIVND (reference sequence). This CDR3 has 16 residues. The trim removed 0 bases at V and 3 bases at J, leaving 5 bases unmatched. The CDR3 nucleotides are TGTGCCAGTAGTATAGAACGGTACAGGGGGACAGATACGCAGTATTTT. Its translation is CASSIERYRGTDTQYF.

This clone has a handful of counts. The rearrangement joins TRBV5-1 to TRBJ2-1, with 10 bases aligning to TRBD1. The CDR3 length is 15 residues. Germline loops: CDR1 SGHRS, CDR2 YFSETQ. The J segment lost 8 bases and the V segment lost 4 bases, leaving 9 bases of the junction unmatched. CDR3 loop: CASSTGQGNGDEQFF. As DNA, the CDR3 is TGCGCCAGCAGCACGGGACAGGGGAATGGTGATGAGCAGTTCTTC.

This clone was seen a single time. V is TRBV28 and J is TRBJ2-5, with 8 bases matching TRBD1. The germline V gene has CDR1 MDHEN and CDR2 SYDVKM. Trimming cost V 2 bases and J 4 bases; bases outside gene matches: 6. The length of the CDR3 is 15 residues. DNA for the CDR3: TGTGCCAGCAGTTTAACAGGGGGTTTGGGAGAGACCCAGTACTTC. This codes for CASSLTGGLGETQYF.

The CDR3 nucleotides are TGTGCCAGCACCACGGGGGGAGTTCTCTACGAGCAGTACTTC. This encodes CASTTGGVLYEQYF. The V gene is TRBV7-9, the J gene TRBJ2-7; 7 positions agree with TRBD2. With 7 bases clipped from V and 3 bases from J, the junction kept 9 bases outside the gene matches. The CDR3 runs to 14 residues. CDR1 and CDR2 (germline): SEHNR, FQNEAQ (reference sequence).

This clone was detected only once. V and J are TRBV28 and TRBJ1-4, with TRBD1 identical over 9 bases. CDR1 and CDR2 from the germline V gene are MDHEN and SYDVKM. The length of the CDR3 is 16 residues. V dropped 6 bases and J dropped 1; count of bases not matched to a gene: 6. CDR3 nucleotides: TGTGCCAGCAGCAACGGGGACAGGGTAACTAATGAAAAACTGTTTTTT. It translates to CASSNGDRVTNEKLFF.